The sequence of this T cell receptor (beta chain) was determined in a study of cytomegalovirus exposure and HLA in healthy donors. CDR3 length equals 12 residues. Germline V gene data show CDR1 as SGHTS and CDR2 as YDEGEE. The V and J ends lost 6 bases and 0 bases respectively, with 4 bases between them. The PCR contained 60 Vbeta and 13 Jbeta primers. The repertoire was sequenced with immunoSEQ multiplex PCR; TCRdb's copy has only in-frame clones and lacks some. Here the sample spans about 92,000 clones, around 82% being singletons. Sequenced material: PBMCs. The chain employs TRBV5-8 and TRBJ1-5; D is unresolved. This TCR was sampled from a man aged 18-30 years in good health and CMV-seronegative. The CDR3 nucleotides read TGTGCCAGCACAGATAGCAATCAGCCCCAGCATTTT. Protein sequence: CASTDSNQPQHF.